A selection of T cell receptor beta chains follows, all from one sample in a study of regulatory T cells in long-lasting Graves disease. TCRdb passed the multiplex PCR reads through MiXCR, listing each CDR3 protein once. The sample lists roughly 420,000 distinct CDR3 sequences, less than 20% seen once, with approximately 22% in the top ten. This sample also belongs to another study, concerning T cells in Graves' hyperthyroidism and ophthalmopathy.

The sequencing used peripheral blood mononuclear cells (PBMCs), collected at new diagnosis, from a patient treated with antithyroid drugs. These receptors originate from a woman aged 18-29 years with Graves disease. Each CDR3 is given without its conserved first and last residue. The order of the fields is J gene, V gene, CDR3 protein.

j_call: TRBJ1-6
v_call: TRBV27
cdr3_aa: ASSLLQRSSPLH

j_call: TRBJ2-2
v_call: TRBV12-3/TRBV12-4
cdr3_aa: ASSLIRQISTGELF

j_call: TRBJ2-1
v_call: TRBV2
cdr3_aa: ASSGLAGFYEQF

j_call: TRBJ2-3
v_call: TRBV7-8
cdr3_aa: ASSRVLAGEADTQY

j_call: TRBJ2-1
v_call: TRBV20-1
cdr3_aa: SAAGEYNEQF

j_call: TRBJ2-1
v_call: TRBV12-3/TRBV12-4
cdr3_aa: ASSLSTSGSFYNEQF

j_call: TRBJ2-5
v_call: TRBV6-2/TRBV6-3
cdr3_aa: ASSELGQQETQY

j_call: TRBJ2-1
v_call: TRBV27
cdr3_aa: ASSLPGKNEQF

j_call: TRBJ2-1
v_call: TRBV10-3
cdr3_aa: AISDGRTSYNEQF

j_call: TRBJ2-7
v_call: TRBV6-1
cdr3_aa: ASISRSYEQY

j_call: TRBJ2-5
v_call: TRBV27
cdr3_aa: ASRGLAGMETQY

j_call: TRBJ2-5
v_call: TRBV7-9
cdr3_aa: ASSLGTEETQY

j_call: TRBJ2-1
v_call: TRBV11-3
cdr3_aa: ASSSAWSGAYNEQF

j_call: TRBJ1-1
v_call: TRBV4-3
cdr3_aa: ASSQEVSPSWATNTEAF

j_call: TRBJ2-2
v_call: TRBV25-1
cdr3_aa: ASSPLREGNTGELF

j_call: TRBJ1-1
v_call: TRBV19
cdr3_aa: ASIPDRGRSKPEAF

j_call: TRBJ2-1
v_call: TRBV30
cdr3_aa: AWTRSSNEQF

j_call: TRBJ2-2
v_call: TRBV6-1
cdr3_aa: ASHRANTGELF

j_call: TRBJ2-2
v_call: TRBV19
cdr3_aa: ASKPSEGGELF

j_call: TRBJ2-5
v_call: TRBV5-4
cdr3_aa: ASSPTGVRETQY

j_call: TRBJ2-3
v_call: TRBV20-1
cdr3_aa: SAALSTDTQY

j_call: TRBJ2-5
v_call: TRBV5-1
cdr3_aa: ASSLGQPVRETQY

j_call: TRBJ1-5
v_call: TRBV3-1
cdr3_aa: ASSHSFGSGSNQPQH

j_call: TRBJ2-7
v_call: TRBV9
cdr3_aa: ASSVGVGPENEQY

j_call: TRBJ2-1
v_call: TRBV7-2
cdr3_aa: ASSFGWVNEQF

j_call: TRBJ2-3
v_call: TRBV2
cdr3_aa: AGWDRTTDTQY

j_call: TRBJ2-1
v_call: TRBV6-2/TRBV6-3
cdr3_aa: ASSYFRTSGIVNEQF

j_call: TRBJ1-6
v_call: TRBV7-2
cdr3_aa: ASSSGGASRSPLH

j_call: TRBJ2-7
v_call: TRBV30
cdr3_aa: AWSLSNRLIYEQY

j_call: NA
v_call: TRBV6-1
cdr3_aa: ASRKGQGTYEQY

j_call: TRBJ2-1
v_call: TRBV7-3
cdr3_aa: ASSLMRYNEQF

j_call: TRBJ2-5
v_call: TRBV9
cdr3_aa: ASSVGTGGLSETQY

j_call: TRBJ1-2
v_call: TRBV28
cdr3_aa: ASSLEGANFNYGYT

j_call: TRBJ2-3
v_call: TRBV6-2/TRBV6-3
cdr3_aa: ASRNTGGLGTDTQY

j_call: TRBJ2-7
v_call: TRBV5-1
cdr3_aa: ASSLVGTRPGQY

j_call: TRBJ2-1
v_call: TRBV18
cdr3_aa: ASSRTGEQF

j_call: TRBJ2-7
v_call: TRBV12-3/TRBV12-4
cdr3_aa: ASSLGGALREQY

j_call: TRBJ2-1
v_call: TRBV3-1
cdr3_aa: ASSPRGPFFNEQF

j_call: TRBJ2-2
v_call: TRBV6-1
cdr3_aa: ASSPGTSGRYTGELF

j_call: TRBJ2-2
v_call: TRBV7-2
cdr3_aa: ASSLGQGAAGELF

j_call: TRBJ2-5
v_call: TRBV18
cdr3_aa: ASSSQQGYQETQY

j_call: TRBJ2-2
v_call: TRBV6-1
cdr3_aa: ASTKQVTGELF

j_call: TRBJ2-1
v_call: TRBV2
cdr3_aa: ASSDETSWGYNEQF

j_call: TRBJ2-7
v_call: TRBV27
cdr3_aa: ASSLDTDSYEQY

j_call: TRBJ2-1
v_call: TRBV7-6
cdr3_aa: ASSQAQSHEQF

j_call: TRBJ1-5
v_call: TRBV30
cdr3_aa: AWSVGLDQPQH

j_call: TRBJ2-1
v_call: TRBV20-1
cdr3_aa: GADRYNEQF

j_call: TRBJ2-3
v_call: TRBV19
cdr3_aa: ASSVQGVPTDTQY

j_call: TRBJ1-5
v_call: TRBV5-1
cdr3_aa: ASSPGEKRGQPQH

j_call: TRBJ1-1
v_call: TRBV12-3/TRBV12-4
cdr3_aa: ASTSGLTNTEAF

j_call: TRBJ2-2
v_call: TRBV2
cdr3_aa: ASRGGGRLF

j_call: TRBJ1-1
v_call: TRBV7-9
cdr3_aa: ASSENWEAF

j_call: TRBJ1-1
v_call: TRBV11-2
cdr3_aa: ASSLFPNTEAF

j_call: TRBJ1-1
v_call: TRBV18
cdr3_aa: ASSPLDRNTEAF

j_call: TRBJ2-1
v_call: TRBV9
cdr3_aa: ASSVGLAVLNEQF